The entry below describes one T cell receptor beta chain. Its antigen is not known. The 5'RACE method, run with constant-segment primers, produced TCR alpha and TCR beta cDNA libraries (carrying sample barcodes and UMIs). Using its own MiXCR run on the 5' RACE reads, TCRdb lists one record per CDR3 protein. The table shows about 340,000 distinct CDR3 sequences, with under 25% occurring only once. These data originate in a study of T-cell memory formation after mild COVID-19. Trimming pared 2 bases from V and 4 bases from J, leaving 11 bases between. The CDR3 sequence is 14 residues long. Per the germline V gene, CDR1 is MNHEY and CDR2 is SVGEGT. Study outcomes and limitations: Balance between CD4 and CD8 was seen in clones contracting day 15 to 85, and a CD4+ lean was seen in later expanders. CD4+ contracting clones were found mainly in CM and EM, and CD8+ ones in EMRA.

Sequenced sample: PBMCs or a T cell subset sorted from them (not recorded which). This chain links TRBV6-2 or TRBV6-3 with TRBJ2-5; D unclear. This TCR derives from a man in his late teens or twenties who had mild COVID-19 (a few samples of this study predate the infection). Cell type and time point are not known. The CDR3: CASSYVLEIETQYF. The CDR3 DNA sequence: TGTGCCAGCAGTTACGTGTTGGAGATAGAGACCCAGTACTTC.